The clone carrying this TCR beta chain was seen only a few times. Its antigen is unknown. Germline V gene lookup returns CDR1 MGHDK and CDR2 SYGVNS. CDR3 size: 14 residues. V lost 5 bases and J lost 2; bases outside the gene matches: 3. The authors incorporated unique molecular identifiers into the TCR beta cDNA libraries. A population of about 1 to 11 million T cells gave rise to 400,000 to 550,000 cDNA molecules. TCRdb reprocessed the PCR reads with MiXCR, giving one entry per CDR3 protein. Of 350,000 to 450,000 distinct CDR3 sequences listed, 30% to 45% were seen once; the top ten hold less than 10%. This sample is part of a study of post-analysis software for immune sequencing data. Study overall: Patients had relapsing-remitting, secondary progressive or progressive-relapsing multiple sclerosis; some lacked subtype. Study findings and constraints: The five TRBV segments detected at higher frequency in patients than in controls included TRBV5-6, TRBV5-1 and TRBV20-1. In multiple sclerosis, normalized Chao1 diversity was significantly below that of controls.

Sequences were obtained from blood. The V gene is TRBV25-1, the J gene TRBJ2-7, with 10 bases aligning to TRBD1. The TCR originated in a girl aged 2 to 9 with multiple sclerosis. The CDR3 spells CASSNGQGAYEQYF. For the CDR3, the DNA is TGTGCCAGCAGTAATGGACAGGGGGCCTACGAGCAGTACTTC.